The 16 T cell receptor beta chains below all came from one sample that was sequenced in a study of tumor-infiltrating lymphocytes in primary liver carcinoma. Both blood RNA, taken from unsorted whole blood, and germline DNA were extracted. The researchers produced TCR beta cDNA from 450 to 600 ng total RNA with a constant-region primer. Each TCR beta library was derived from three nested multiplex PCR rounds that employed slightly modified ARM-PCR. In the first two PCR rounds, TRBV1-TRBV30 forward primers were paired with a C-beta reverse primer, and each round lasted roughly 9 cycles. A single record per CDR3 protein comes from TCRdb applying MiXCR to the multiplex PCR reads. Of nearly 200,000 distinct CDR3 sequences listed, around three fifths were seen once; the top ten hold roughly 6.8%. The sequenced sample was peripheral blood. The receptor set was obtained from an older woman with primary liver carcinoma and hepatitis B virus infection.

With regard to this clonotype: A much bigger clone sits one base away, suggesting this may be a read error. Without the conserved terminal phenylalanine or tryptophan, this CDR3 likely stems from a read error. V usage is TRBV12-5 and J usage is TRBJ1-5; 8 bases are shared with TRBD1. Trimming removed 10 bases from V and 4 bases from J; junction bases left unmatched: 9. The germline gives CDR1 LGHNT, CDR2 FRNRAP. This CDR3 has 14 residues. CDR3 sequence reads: CATQYTGGNQPQHY. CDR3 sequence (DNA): TGTGCTACACAGTACACAGGGGGTAATCAGCCCCAGCATTAT.

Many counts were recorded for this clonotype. The CDR3 region is CSVLNTGELFF. CDR3 DNA: TGCAGCGTTCTCAACACCGGGGAGCTGTTTTTT. The chain has TRBV29-1 and TRBJ2-2; D not certain. The CDR3 contains 11 residues. The germline CDR1 and CDR2 sequences are SQVTM and ANQGSEA. V lost 5 bases to trimming and J lost 2 bases, with 3 bases between them.

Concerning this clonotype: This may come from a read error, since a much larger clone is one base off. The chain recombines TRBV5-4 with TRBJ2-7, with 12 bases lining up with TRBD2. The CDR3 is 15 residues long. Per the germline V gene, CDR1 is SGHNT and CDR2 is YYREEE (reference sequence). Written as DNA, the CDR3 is TGTGCCTGCAGCTATGGGACTAGCGGGCACTACGAGCAGTACTTC. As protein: CACSYGTSGHYEQYF.

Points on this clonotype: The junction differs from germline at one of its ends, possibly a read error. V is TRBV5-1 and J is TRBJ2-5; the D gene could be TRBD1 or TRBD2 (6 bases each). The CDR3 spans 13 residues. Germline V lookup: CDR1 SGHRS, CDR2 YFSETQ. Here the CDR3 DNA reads TGCGCCAGTAGCTTGGAAGGGGGGGAGACCCAGTACTTC. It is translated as CASSLEGGETQYF.

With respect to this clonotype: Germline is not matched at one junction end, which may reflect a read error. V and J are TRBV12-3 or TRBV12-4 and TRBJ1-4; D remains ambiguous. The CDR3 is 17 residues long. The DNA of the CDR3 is TGTGCCAGCTGTTTTTCACCCACTTCCGCAACTAATGAAAAACTGTTTTTT. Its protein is CASCFSPTSATNEKLFF.

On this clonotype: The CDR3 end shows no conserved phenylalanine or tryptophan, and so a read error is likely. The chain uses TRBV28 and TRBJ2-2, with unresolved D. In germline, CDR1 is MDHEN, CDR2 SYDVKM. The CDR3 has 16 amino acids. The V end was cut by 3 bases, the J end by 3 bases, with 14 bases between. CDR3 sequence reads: CASSFDQVLYTGELFL. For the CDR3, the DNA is TGTGCCAGCAGTTTTGATCAAGTATTGTACACCGGGGAGCTGTTTCTT.

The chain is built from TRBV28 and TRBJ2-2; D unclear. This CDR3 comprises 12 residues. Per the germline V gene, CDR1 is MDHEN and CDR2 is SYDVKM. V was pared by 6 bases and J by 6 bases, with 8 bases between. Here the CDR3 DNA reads TGTGCCAGCAGACTAACGCCCGGGGAGCTGTTTTTT. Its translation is CASRLTPGELFF.

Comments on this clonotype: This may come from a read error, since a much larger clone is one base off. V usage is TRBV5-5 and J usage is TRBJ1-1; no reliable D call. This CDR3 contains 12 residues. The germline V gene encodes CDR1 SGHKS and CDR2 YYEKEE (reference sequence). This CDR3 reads CATSGVTTEASF. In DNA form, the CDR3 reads TGTGCCACCAGCGGGGTGACGACTGAAGCTTCCTTT.

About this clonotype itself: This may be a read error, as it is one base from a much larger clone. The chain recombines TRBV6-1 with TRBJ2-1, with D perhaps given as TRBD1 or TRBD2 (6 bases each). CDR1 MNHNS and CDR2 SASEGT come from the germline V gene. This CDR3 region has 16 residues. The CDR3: CANSERGDIGNNEQFF. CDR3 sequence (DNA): TGTGCCAACAGTGAAAGGGGGGACATAGGGAACAATGAGCAGTTCTTC.

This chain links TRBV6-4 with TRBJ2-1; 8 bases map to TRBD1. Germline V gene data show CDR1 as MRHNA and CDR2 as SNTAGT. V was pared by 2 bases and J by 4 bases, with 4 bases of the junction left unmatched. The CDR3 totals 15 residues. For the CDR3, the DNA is TGTGCCAGCAGTGACCAGGGGGCCGGTTACAATGAGCAGTTCTTC. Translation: CASSDQGAGYNEQFF.

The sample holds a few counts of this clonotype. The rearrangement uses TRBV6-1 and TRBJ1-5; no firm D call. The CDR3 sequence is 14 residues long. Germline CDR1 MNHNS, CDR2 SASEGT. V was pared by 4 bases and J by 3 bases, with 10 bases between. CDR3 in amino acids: CASSAAFSNQPQHF. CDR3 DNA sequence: TGTGCCAGCAGTGCGGCTTTTTCCAATCAGCCCCAGCATTTT.

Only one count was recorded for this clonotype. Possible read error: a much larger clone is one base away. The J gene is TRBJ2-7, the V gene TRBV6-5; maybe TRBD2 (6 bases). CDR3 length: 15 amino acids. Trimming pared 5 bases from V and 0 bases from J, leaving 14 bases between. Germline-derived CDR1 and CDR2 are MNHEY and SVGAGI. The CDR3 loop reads CASSAGGLSSYEQYF. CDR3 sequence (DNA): TGTGCCAGCAGTGCCGGGGGACTTTCCTCCTACGAGCAGTACTTC.

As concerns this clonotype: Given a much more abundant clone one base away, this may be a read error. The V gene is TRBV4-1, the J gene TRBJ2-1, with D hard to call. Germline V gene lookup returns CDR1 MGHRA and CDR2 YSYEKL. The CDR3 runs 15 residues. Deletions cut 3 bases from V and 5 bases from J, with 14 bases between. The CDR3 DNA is TGCGCCAGCAGCCACCCCGGCACGTTGGACAATGAGCAGTTCTTC. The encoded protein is CASSHPGTLDNEQFF.

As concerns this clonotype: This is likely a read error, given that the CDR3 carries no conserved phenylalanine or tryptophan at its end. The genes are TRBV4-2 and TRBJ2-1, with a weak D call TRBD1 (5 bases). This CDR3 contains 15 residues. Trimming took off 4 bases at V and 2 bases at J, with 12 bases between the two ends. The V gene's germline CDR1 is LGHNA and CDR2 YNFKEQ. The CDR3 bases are TGTGCCAGCAGCCCACAGACAGTAGCCTACAATGAGCAGTTCCTC. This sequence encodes CASSPQTVAYNEQFL.

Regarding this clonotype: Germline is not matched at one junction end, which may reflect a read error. The CDR3 nucleotides are TGTGCCAGCAGTTTTGGGGGGGCCCCCTACGAGCAGCACTTC. Translated, it gives CASSFGGAPYEQHF. This rearrangement joins TRBV11-2 to TRBJ2-7, with a weak D call TRBD2 (7 bases). CDR1 and CDR2 from the germline V gene are SGHAT and FQNNGV. This CDR3 contains 14 residues.

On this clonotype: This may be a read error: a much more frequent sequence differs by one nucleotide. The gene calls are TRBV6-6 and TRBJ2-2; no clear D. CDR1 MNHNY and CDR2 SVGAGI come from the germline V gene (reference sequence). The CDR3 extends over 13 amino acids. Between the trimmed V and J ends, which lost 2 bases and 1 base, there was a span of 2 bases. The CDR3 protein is CASSYMNTGELFF. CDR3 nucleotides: TGTGCCAGCAGTTACATGAACACCGGGGAGCTGTTTTTT.